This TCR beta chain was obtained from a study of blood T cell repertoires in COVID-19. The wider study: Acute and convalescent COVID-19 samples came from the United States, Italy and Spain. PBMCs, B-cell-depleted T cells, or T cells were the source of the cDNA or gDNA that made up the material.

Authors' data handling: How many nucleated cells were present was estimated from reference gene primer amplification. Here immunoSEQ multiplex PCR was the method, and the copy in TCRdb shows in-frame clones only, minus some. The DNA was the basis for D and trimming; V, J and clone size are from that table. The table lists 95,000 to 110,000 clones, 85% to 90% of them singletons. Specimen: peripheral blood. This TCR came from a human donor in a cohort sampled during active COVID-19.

The CDR3 region is CASSLPQGTENTGELFF. For the CDR3, the DNA is TGTGCCAGCAGCCTCCCCCAGGGGACAGAGAACACCGGGGAGCTGTTTTTT. The J gene is TRBJ2-2, the V gene TRBV4-2, with 7 bases that match TRBD1. Germline V gene lookup returns CDR1 LGHNA and CDR2 YNFKEQ. V dropped 4 bases and J dropped 1; count of bases not matched to a gene: 9. The CDR3 loop spans 17 amino acids.